Included here is one TCR beta chain sequence, with context. The record originates from a study of blood T cell repertoires in COVID-19. Overall study context: Spain, Italy and the United States supplied samples that represented acute and convalescent COVID-19. Sample material is recorded as cDNA or gDNA derived from T cells, B-cell-depleted T cells, or PBMCs.

Looked up from germline, CDR1 is LGHDT and CDR2 is YNNKEL (reference sequence). The CDR3 is 17 residues long. The trim removed 3 bases at V and 5 bases at J, leaving 13 bases unmatched. Under the authors' procedure: How many nucleated cells were present was estimated from reference gene primer amplification. The assay was immunoSEQ multiplex PCR, and TCRdb's table has in-frame clones only and misses some. From that table come the V and J calls and clone size; the DNA was used to work out D and trimming. This table has over 30,000 clones, about nine tenths appearing once. The chain is built from TRBV3-1 (or the pseudogene TRBV3-2) and TRBJ2-5; 9 bases fit TRBD2. The sequence came from a human donor with active COVID-19. The donor label of this sample is uncertain. Sequencing input: peripheral blood. As DNA, the CDR3 is TGTGCCAGCAGCCATGCCCTTAGGGCGGGGGGGCTGGAGACCCAGTACTTC. It specifies CASSHALRAGGLETQYF.